A selection of T cell receptor beta chains follows, all from one sample in a study of cytomegalovirus exposure and HLA in healthy donors. The method was immunoSEQ multiplex PCR; TCRdb's version includes in-frame clones alone and lacks a portion of them. The sample lists about 160,000 clones, roughly 82% occurring once. Sequenced input: PBMCs. These receptors originate from a middle-aged man in good health and CMV-seropositive. CDR3s include the opening cysteine and the closing phenylalanine or tryptophan. D genes are given only for firm matches. Some rows mark clone size as missing; the rest say once, few, many or name a class of expanded clone.

size	V	J	D	CDR3	DNA
once	TRBV11-2	TRBJ2-7	-	CASSLEGSRGNEQYF	TGTGCCAGCAGCTTAGAGGGGAGCAGGGGAAACGAGCAGTACTTC
-	TRBV7-9	TRBJ2-3	-	CASSLGGQGTQYF	TGTGCCAGCAGCTTAGGGGGACAAGGTACGCAGTATTTT
-	TRBV11-2	TRBJ1-3	TRBD1	CASSLVGTASGNTIYF	TGTGCCAGCAGCTTAGTCGGGACAGCCTCTGGAAACACCATATATTTT
-	TRBV7-3	TRBJ1-2	-	CASSPGRKNGYTF	TGTGCCAGCAGCCCCGGGAGGAAGAACGGCTACACCTTC
-	TRBV30	TRBJ2-7	-	CAWGERGAYRGQYF	TGTGCCTGGGGGGAACGGGGGGCTTACCGGGGGCAGTACTTC
-	TRBV7-9	TRBJ1-1	-	CASSPAGRRDEAFF	TGTGCCAGCAGCCCCGCGGGCCGGCGAGATGAAGCTTTCTTT
few	TRBV5-6	TRBJ2-5	-	CASSSVPETQYF	TGTGCCAGCAGCTCCGTCCCCGAGACCCAGTACTTC
-	TRBV18	TRBJ2-7	TRBD2	CASSRTSGSNEQYF	TGTGCCAGCTCCCGGACTAGCGGGAGCAACGAGCAGTACTTC
-	TRBV4-3	TRBJ1-1	TRBD1	CASSYGTVNTEAFF	TGCGCCAGCAGCTATGGGACAGTCAACACTGAAGCTTTCTTT
-	TRBV28	TRBJ1-2	TRBD1	CASAPPQGARGYTF	TGTGCCAGTGCACCTCCACAGGGGGCGAGGGGCTACACCTTC
-	TRBV11-3	TRBJ2-5	TRBD2	CASSLVWRGGEETQYF	TGTGCCAGCAGCTTAGTCTGGCGGGGGGGCGAAGAGACCCAGTACTTC
few	TRBV4-3	TRBJ2-5	-	CASSQGAETQYF	TGCGCCAGCAGCCAGGGGGCAGAGACCCAGTACTTC
-	TRBV7-2	TRBJ2-1	-	CASSQAAYNEQFF	TGTGCCAGCAGCCAAGCGGCCTACAATGAGCAGTTCTTC
-	TRBV5-1	TRBJ2-7	TRBD2	CASSRGQLASSYEQYF	TGCGCCAGCAGTCGAGGACAACTAGCGAGCTCCTACGAGCAGTACTTC
-	TRBV5-6	TRBJ2-2	TRBD1	CASSLGTGYGELFF	TGTGCCAGCAGCTTGGGGACAGGGTACGGGGAGCTGTTTTTT
-	TRBV6-1	TRBJ2-7	TRBD2	CASSEGLAAQPFYEQYF	TGTGCCAGCAGTGAGGGACTAGCGGCCCAACCCTTTTACGAGCAGTACTTC
-	TRBV10-1	TRBJ2-1	-	CASSESRTPPTYNEQFF	TGCGCCAGCAGTGAGTCGCGGACACCCCCTACCTACAATGAGCAGTTCTTC
-	TRBV30	TRBJ2-7	TRBD1	CAWSVGTGGSEQYF	TGTGCCTGGAGTGTAGGGACAGGGGGCTCCGAGCAGTACTTC
-	TRBV25-1	TRBJ1-2	-	CASSASGQYGYTF	TGTGCCAGCAGTGCCTCGGGACAATATGGCTACACCTTC
-	TRBV7-9	TRBJ1-2	-	CASSLDSYNYGYTF	TGTGCCAGCAGCTTAGACTCTTATAACTATGGCTACACCTTC
-	TRBV5-6	TRBJ1-3	TRBD1	CASSLKGDRGPGNTIYF	TGTGCCAGCAGCTTGAAGGGCGACAGGGGGCCGGGAAACACCATATATTTT
-	TRBV7-9	TRBJ2-3	TRBD1	CASSRGMAGGGDTQYF	TGTGCCAGCAGTCGAGGGATGGCAGGGGGCGGAGATACGCAGTATTTT
-	TRBV5-1	TRBJ2-5	-	CASSINRVETQYF	TGCGCCAGCAGCATTAACAGGGTCGAGACCCAGTACTTC
few	TRBV5-4	TRBJ2-5	-	CASSLRLGGETQYF	TGTGCCAGCAGCTTAAGACTAGGAGGGGAGACCCAGTACTTC
-	TRBV6-6	TRBJ2-5	TRBD2	CASRSGLAETQYF	TGTGCCAGCAGATCCGGACTAGCGGAGACCCAGTACTTC
-	TRBV5-5	TRBJ2-5	-	CASSLGGGKETQYF	TGTGCCAGCAGCTTGGGAGGGGGAAAAGAGACCCAGTACTTC
-	TRBV7-9	TRBJ1-4	-	CASSPTGSLNEKLFF	TGTGCCAGCAGCCCTACAGGGTCCCTTAATGAAAAACTGTTTTTT
-	TRBV19	TRBJ2-3	TRBD1	CAIGQGSTDTQYF	TGTGCCATTGGACAGGGGAGCACAGATACGCAGTATTTT
-	TRBV7-3	TRBJ2-7	-	CASSPGSGSYEQYF	TGTGCCAGCAGCCCGGGTAGTGGTTCCTACGAGCAGTACTTC
-	TRBV6-1	TRBJ2-1	TRBD2	CASSSLAGNYNEQFF	TGTGCCAGCTCTTCGCTAGCGGGGAATTACAATGAGCAGTTCTTC
-	TRBV25-1	TRBJ1-6	TRBD1	CASSDDRGRISPLHF	TGTGCCAGCAGTGATGACAGGGGGCGCATCTCACCCCTCCACTTT
-	TRBV29-1	TRBJ2-1	-	CSTPRGSYNEQFF	TGCAGTACCCCACGGGGCTCCTACAATGAGCAGTTCTTC